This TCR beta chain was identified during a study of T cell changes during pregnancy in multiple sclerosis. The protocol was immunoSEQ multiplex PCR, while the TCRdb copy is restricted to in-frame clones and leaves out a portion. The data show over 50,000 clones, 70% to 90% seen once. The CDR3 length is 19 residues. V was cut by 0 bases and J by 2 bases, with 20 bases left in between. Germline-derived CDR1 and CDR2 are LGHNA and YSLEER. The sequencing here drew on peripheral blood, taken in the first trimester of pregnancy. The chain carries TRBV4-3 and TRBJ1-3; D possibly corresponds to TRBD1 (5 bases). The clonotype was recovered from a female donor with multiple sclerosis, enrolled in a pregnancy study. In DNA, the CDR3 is TGCGCCAGCAGCCAAGATCAGGGTCCGGCGCTTCCGCCTGGAAACACCATATATTTT. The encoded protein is CASSQDQGPALPPGNTIYF.